This entry concerns a single T cell receptor beta chain. Its antigen is not known. This entry comes from a study of T cell repertoires in cytomegalovirus infection. Overall study context: Based on public TCR beta signatures, there were indications of CMV infection and of a matching HLA type.

The CDR3 sequence is 14 residues long. V lost 3 bases and J lost 5, with 10 bases in between. Findings and limits, study-wide: Within the response measured ex vivo, HLA-C-restricted CMV-specific TCR beta clonotypes were dominant. Summed frequency of public TCR beta families distinguished CMV carriers with the relevant HLA.

TCRdb processed the reads anew with MiXCR; each CDR3 protein has one entry. This sample yields some 680,000 distinct CDR3 sequences, of which approximately 34% are seen a single time; around 2.8% belongs to the top ten. Source material: PBMCs. The genes are TRBV12-3 or TRBV12-4 and TRBJ1-4; D unclear. The clonotype was recovered from a human donor in good health (CMV status not recorded). Some clones in this sample may be carry-over from other donors' samples. The CDR3 region has the DNA TGTGCCAGCAGTTTTAATGGCCCAAATGAAAAACTGTTTTTT. Its protein is CASSFNGPNEKLFF.